The clone carrying this TCR beta chain was picked up a small number of times. What it binds is not known. The data were taken from a study of T cell repertoires in cytomegalovirus infection. Study information: Both CMV infection and a matching HLA type were indicated by public TCR beta signatures. Findings and caveats of the study: CMV carriers with the relevant HLA were identified by cumulative public TCR beta family frequency. What dominated the ex vivo response were HLA-C-restricted CMV-specific TCR beta clonotypes.

TCRdb analysed the reads with MiXCR anew, one entry per CDR3 protein. The data hold 550,000 to 850,000 distinct CDR3 sequences, with roughly a third observed a single time. This TCR came from a human donor in good health (CMV status not recorded). Some clones in this sample may be carry-over from other donors' samples. The specimen was cultured PBMCs, collected from culture after CMV antigen stimulation.

CDR3 sequence: CASSLGREPPQHF. The CDR3 DNA is TGTGCCAGTAGTTTGGGCAGGGAGCCGCCCCAGCATTTT. The genes are TRBV19 and TRBJ1-5; TRBD1 might be the D (5 bases). V lost 5 bases to trimming and J lost 9 bases, with 14 bases between them. CDR1 and CDR2 from the germline V gene are LNHDA and SQIVND (reference sequence). The CDR3 contains 13 residues. The whole variable domain, remainder taken from reference TRBV19 and TRBJ1-5, is DGGITQSPKYLFRKEGQNVTLSCEQNLNHDAMYWYRQDPGQGLRLIYYSQIVNDFQKGDIAEGYSVSREKKESFPLTVTSAQKNPTAFYLCASSLGREPPQHFGDGTRLSIL.